This TCR beta chain was sequenced in a study of blood T cells in healthy people across ages. General study points: PBMCs were not sorted, which prevented a conclusive comparison of naive versus antigen-experienced cells.

The germline V gene has CDR1 SNHLY and CDR2 FYNNEI. This CDR3 is built from 12 residues. With regard to this clonotype: Its antigen is not known. An end of the junction does not agree with germline; a read error may underlie this.

It was with a sample-barcoded 5' primer and a J-beta primer mix that a second PCR of roughly 7 to 12 cycles was run. TCRdb used MiXCR to reprocess the 5' RACE reads, holding one entry per CDR3 protein. This table holds about 580,000 distinct CDR3 sequences, roughly 48% found once. The sequence was obtained from a man older than 75 in good health. This chain joins TRBV2 and TRBJ1-6; D gene ambiguous. Sequencing used blood. The CDR3 bases are TGTGCCAGCAGTCCGAGGTATTCACCCCCCCACTTT. Translation: CASSPRYSPPHF.